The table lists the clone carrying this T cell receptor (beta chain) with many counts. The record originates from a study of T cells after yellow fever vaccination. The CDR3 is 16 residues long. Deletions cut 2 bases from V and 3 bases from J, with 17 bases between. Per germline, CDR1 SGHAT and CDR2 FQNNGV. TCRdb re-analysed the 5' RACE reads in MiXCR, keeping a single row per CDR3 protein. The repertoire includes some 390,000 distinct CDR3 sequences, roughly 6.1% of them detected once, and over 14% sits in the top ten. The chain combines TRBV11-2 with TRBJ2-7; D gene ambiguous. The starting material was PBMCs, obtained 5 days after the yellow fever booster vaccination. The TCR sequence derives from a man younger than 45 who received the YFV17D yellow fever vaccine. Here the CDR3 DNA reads TGTGCCAGCAGCTTAAATCCCCTAGTAGCCTTCTACGAGCAGTACTTC. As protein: CASSLNPLVAFYEQYF. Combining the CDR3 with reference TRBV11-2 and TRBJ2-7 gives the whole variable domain EAGVAQSPRYKIIEKRQSVAFWCNPISGHATLYWYQQILGQGPKLLIQFQNNGVVDDSQLPKDRFSAERLKGVDSTLKIQPAKLEDSAVYLCASSLNPLVAFYEQYFGPGTRLTVT.